Following are 28 T cell receptor beta chains from one sample sequenced in a study of control samples from healthy donors and cancer patients. Sequencing was performed with immunoSEQ multiplex PCR; in TCRdb, only in-frame clones are kept and a portion is missing. The sample includes 350,000 to 450,000 clones, approximately 90% seen only once; the top ten take approximately 6.3%. Sample: PBMCs. All receptors come from a man in his forties with head and neck cancer.

CDR3 bases: TGTGCCAGCAGCGTAATGGGAGCGGGGGGGAACACCGGGGAGCTGTTTTTT. Its protein is CASSVMGAGGNTGELFF. The chain is built from TRBV9 and TRBJ2-2, with TRBD2 identical over 9 bases. This CDR3 comprises 17 residues. Unmatched junction bases numbered 5, after V lost 1 base and J lost 1 base. Germline V gene lookup returns CDR1 SGDLS and CDR2 YYNGEE.

The rearrangement uses TRBV5-5 and TRBJ1-1, with D possibly matching TRBD1 (5 bases). The V and J ends lost 0 bases and 5 bases respectively, with 11 bases between them. CDR1 is SGHKS and CDR2 is YYEKEE in the germline V gene (reference sequence). The CDR3 is made up of 14 amino acids. CDR3: CASSLGFGGTEAFF. DNA for the CDR3: TGTGCCAGCAGCTTGGGTTTTGGGGGGACTGAAGCTTTCTTT.

The rearrangement links TRBV10-2 to TRBJ2-7; 7 nucleotides agree with TRBD2. Germline values: CDR1 WSHSY, CDR2 SAAADI. The trim removed 0 bases at V and 3 bases at J, leaving 8 bases unmatched. The CDR3 length is 16 residues. The CDR3 here is CASSESKTGGRYEQYF. CDR3 bases: TGCGCCAGCAGTGAGTCGAAGACGGGAGGTCGCTACGAGCAGTACTTC.

The chain employs TRBV27 and TRBJ1-5; D is possibly TRBD1 (5 bases). The V and J ends lost 7 bases and 4 bases respectively, with 14 bases between them. In germline, CDR1 is MNHEY, CDR2 SMNVEV (reference sequence). This CDR3 has 14 amino acids. The CDR3 DNA reads as TGTGCCAGCATGAGGGGTACGGGGAATCAGCCCCAGCATTTT. It yields the protein CASMRGTGNQPQHF.

The chain is built from TRBV7-9 and TRBJ1-5; D perhaps matches TRBD1 (5 bases). The V end lost 5 bases, the J end lost 7 bases, and 12 bases lay between the germline ends. Germline assignment: CDR1 SEHNR and CDR2 FQNEAQ (reference sequence). The CDR3 extends over 13 amino acids. The CDR3 DNA sequence: TGTGCCAGCAGCCCGGGGGAGCAGCAGCCCCAGCATTTT. Its translation is CASSPGEQQPQHF.

This sequence joins TRBV10-3 and TRBJ1-5; the D gene is possibly TRBD1 (6 bases). V lost 6 bases, J lost 1 base, and 10 bases lay in between. Germline lookup yields CDR1 ENHRY and CDR2 SYGVKD. The CDR3 totals 14 residues. CDR3 sequence: CAISEGGSNQPQHF. For the CDR3, the DNA is TGTGCCATCAGCGAGGGGGGAAGCAATCAGCCCCAGCATTTT.

V is TRBV28 and J is TRBJ2-7; TRBD1 agrees at 7 bases. This CDR3 region has 12 residues. CDR1 MDHEN and CDR2 SYDVKM come from the germline V gene. V shed 3 bases and J 6 bases; nucleotides not matched to a gene: 2. In nucleotides, the CDR3 is TGTGCCAGCAGTTTGGGACAGCCCGAGCAGTACTTC. Its translation: CASSLGQPEQYF.

This chain connects TRBV5-4 to TRBJ2-1; 11 bases fit TRBD2. J lost 6 bases, V lost 6 bases, and 2 bases had no gene match. Germline V gives CDR1 SGHNT, CDR2 YYREEE (reference sequence). This CDR3 has 13 amino acids. The CDR3 bases are TGTGCCAGCACTAGCGGGGGGAGCAATGAGCAGTTCTTC. Protein product: CASTSGGSNEQFF.

The chain has TRBV18 and TRBJ1-2; possibly TRBD1 for D (6 bases). The CDR3 consists of 16 residues. The V end was cut by 5 bases, the J end by 7 bases, with 23 bases between. Germline lookup yields CDR1 KGHSH and CDR2 LQKENI. The CDR3 loop is CASSTLTGGQIFGYTF. The CDR3 DNA is TGTGCCAGCTCAACTTTGACCGGGGGCCAAATCTTTGGCTACACCTTC.

The chain employs TRBV11-3 and TRBJ2-1; 13 nucleotides agree with TRBD2. CDR1 SGHNT and CDR2 YENEEA come from the germline V gene. This CDR3 contains 16 residues. The ends lost 2 bases at V and 9 bases at J; junction bases unmatched: 7. The CDR3 DNA follows: TGTGCCAGCAGCTTAACTAGCGGGAGGGCCCTCGGTGAGCAGTTCTTC. This sequence encodes CASSLTSGRALGEQFF.

This chain uses TRBV13 with TRBJ2-1; D is possibly TRBD2 (5 bases). Per germline, CDR1 PRHDT and CDR2 FYEKMQ (reference sequence). This CDR3 comprises 16 residues. Trimming cost V 5 bases and J 2 bases, with 16 bases left between them. CDR3 sequence reads: CASSPGSSLPYNEQFF. The CDR3 DNA reads TGTGCCAGCAGCCCGGGGTCTAGCCTCCCCTACAATGAGCAGTTCTTC.

This chain uses TRBV6-2 or TRBV6-3 with TRBJ2-5; 7 bases map to TRBD2. CDR1 and CDR2 (germline): MNHEY, SVGEGT. Unmatched junction bases numbered 6, after V lost 0 bases and J lost 5 bases. The CDR3 is made up of 15 amino acids. CDR3 coding DNA: TGTGCCAGCAGTTACTCGACCGGGGGGTGGGAGACCCAGTACTTC. It is translated as CASSYSTGGWETQYF.

The chain employs TRBV6-6 and TRBJ1-2; D not resolved. The CDR3 is 14 residues long. The V gene's germline CDR1 is MNHNY and CDR2 SVGAGI (reference sequence). Trimming pared 4 bases from V and 4 bases from J, leaving 13 bases between. This CDR3 is CASSLAVGPYGYTF. Written as DNA, the CDR3 is TGTGCCAGCAGTTTAGCGGTCGGCCCCTATGGCTACACCTTC.

V is TRBV19 and J is TRBJ2-7; possible D gene TRBD2, 6 bases. Germline V gene data show CDR1 as LNHDA and CDR2 as SQIVND (reference sequence). This CDR3 has 14 residues. V was pared by 1 base and J by 5 bases, with 12 bases between. The CDR3 spells CASSIVAGSHEQYF. CDR3 in DNA: TGTGCCAGTAGTATAGTGGCGGGATCCCACGAGCAGTACTTC. Drawing the rest from reference TRBV19 and TRBJ2-7, the complete variable domain is DGGITQSPKYLFRKEGQNVTLSCEQNLNHDAMYWYRQDPGQGLRLIYYSQIVNDFQKGDIAEGYSVSREKKESFPLTVTSAQKNPTAFYLCASSIVAGSHEQYFGPGTRLTVT.

This chain joins TRBV28 and TRBJ1-3, with D perhaps TRBD1 (5 bases). The V gene's germline CDR1 is MDHEN and CDR2 SYDVKM. CDR3 length equals 16 residues. Trimming shortened V by 3 bases and J by 0 bases, and 12 bases separated the two germline ends. CDR3 DNA sequence: TGTGCCAGCAGTTTTGGGGGAGGCGCCTCTGGAAACACCATATATTTT. Amino acids: CASSFGGGASGNTIYF.

As to this clone: The sample holds other DNA sequences that translate to the same CDR3. V is TRBV6-1 and J is TRBJ2-7; 8 bases map to TRBD1. Losses at the gene ends were 3 bases for V and 2 bases for J; bases not matched to a gene: 3. This CDR3 is 14 amino acids long. Germline V CDR1 and CDR2: MNHNS, SASEGT. The CDR3 DNA sequence: TGTGCCAGCAGTGAGAGGACAGGGACCTACGAGCAGTACTTC. Protein: CASSERTGTYEQYF.

This clone has just one count. The chain is built from TRBV10-3 and TRBJ2-7, with D possibly TRBD1 on 5 matching bases. Germline values: CDR1 ENHRY, CDR2 SYGVKD. V gave up 3 bases and J gave up 1 base, with 13 bases separating them. The CDR3 consists of 15 residues. CDR3 region: CAISERAGNSYEQYF. In DNA, the CDR3 is TGTGCCATCAGTGAAAGGGCAGGGAATTCCTACGAGCAGTACTTC.

The rearrangement uses TRBV19 and TRBJ1-5, with a tentative D call TRBD1 (6 bases). Trimming removed 4 bases from V and 0 bases from J, with 19 bases in between. CDR1 and CDR2 (germline): LNHDA, SQIVND (reference sequence). The CDR3 has 18 amino acids. CDR3 residues: CASSKGTRNFYSNQPQHF. CDR3 sequence (DNA): TGTGCCAGTAGTAAAGGGACACGGAATTTCTATAGCAATCAGCCCCAGCATTTT. Full variable domain (missing parts from reference TRBV19 and TRBJ1-5): DGGITQSPKYLFRKEGQNVTLSCEQNLNHDAMYWYRQDPGQGLRLIYYSQIVNDFQKGDIAEGYSVSREKKESFPLTVTSAQKNPTAFYLCASSKGTRNFYSNQPQHFGDGTRLSIL.

The chain has TRBV10-2 and TRBJ1-1; no firm D call. V lost 4 bases and J 7 bases, leaving 10 bases between the germline ends. This CDR3 has 12 residues. Germline lookup yields CDR1 WSHSY and CDR2 SAAADI. Here the CDR3 reads CASSGAALEAFF. The CDR3 DNA is TGCGCCAGCAGTGGGGCAGCCCTTGAAGCTTTCTTT.

This rearrangement joins TRBV6-5 to TRBJ1-1; 11 nucleotides match TRBD1. The CDR3 is made up of 14 amino acids. Germline V gene data show CDR1 as MNHEY and CDR2 as SVGAGI. The ends lost 7 bases at V and 3 bases at J; junction bases unmatched: 4. CDR3 sequence (DNA): TGTGCCAGCATTTGGACAGGGGGCGACACTGAAGCTTTCTTT. This sequence encodes CASIWTGGDTEAFF.

V gene TRBV27 combines with J gene TRBJ2-7, with TRBD2 identical over 14 bases. CDR1 MNHEY and CDR2 SMNVEV come from the germline V gene (reference sequence). The CDR3 runs 15 residues. Trimming removed 5 bases from V and 7 bases from J; junction bases left unmatched: 7. The CDR3 DNA reads as TGTGCCAGCAGTCAGGGGACTAGCGGGAGTAAAGAGCAGTACTTC. It yields the protein CASSQGTSGSKEQYF.

V gene TRBV5-1 combines with J gene TRBJ1-1; D may be TRBD1 (6 bases). Trimming stripped 0 bases from V and 1 base from J, with 7 bases between. The germline CDR1 and CDR2 sequences are SGHRS and YFSETQ. This CDR3 spans 14 amino acids. The CDR3 loop is CASSLGRGNTEAFF. CDR3 in DNA: TGCGCCAGCAGCTTGGGCAGGGGGAACACTGAAGCTTTCTTT.

This chain joins TRBV29-1 and TRBJ2-7, with TRBD1 as a possible D gene (6 bases). The CDR3 has 13 residues. Germline values: CDR1 SQVTM, CDR2 ANQGSEA. Trimming pared 7 bases from V and 6 bases from J, leaving 19 bases between. In DNA form, the CDR3 reads TGCAGCGCCAGGACAGCGTTCGGAAGCGAGCAGTACTTC. Residues: CSARTAFGSEQYF.

V and J are TRBV29-1 and TRBJ2-1, with D possibly TRBD2 on 6 matching bases. The V end lost 7 bases, the J end lost 5 bases, and 18 bases lay between the germline ends. CDR1 is SQVTM, CDR2 ANQGSEA, per germline. This CDR3 region has 14 residues. The DNA of the CDR3 is TGCAGCGGATGGGAGCGGGCCCGAAACAATGAGCAGTTCTTC. It codes for CSGWERARNNEQFF.

J is TRBJ1-1 and V is TRBV27, with 7 bases fitting TRBD1. V lost 7 bases to trimming and J lost 0 bases; unmatched junction nucleotides: 2. Germline CDR1 reads MNHEY; CDR2 reads SMNVEV (reference sequence). The CDR3 is made up of 13 amino acids. CDR3: CASTTGLNTEAFF. CDR3 DNA sequence: TGTGCCAGCACGACAGGGCTGAACACTGAAGCTTTCTTT.

This rearrangement joins TRBV5-1 to TRBJ2-2, with 13 bases fitting TRBD2. With V trimmed by 2 bases and J by 5 bases, 3 bases remained unmatched. This CDR3 comprises 16 residues. Per the germline V gene, CDR1 is SGHRS and CDR2 is YFSETQ. CDR3 amino acids: CASSFGLAGDTGELFF. CDR3 nucleotide sequence: TGCGCCAGCAGCTTTGGACTAGCGGGGGATACCGGGGAGCTGTTTTTT.

In this sample, this clone turned up once. The J gene is TRBJ2-1, the V gene TRBV27; TRBD1 aligns across 7 bases. CDR1 and CDR2 (germline): MNHEY, SMNVEV (reference sequence). The CDR3 extends over 17 amino acids. V lost 4 bases and J lost 0; bases outside the gene matches: 9. In DNA, the CDR3 is TGTGCCAGCAGTTCCCTAGGGTCAGGGGGCTCCTACAATGAGCAGTTCTTC. It yields the protein CASSSLGSGGSYNEQFF.

In this sample, this clone turned up once. The J gene is TRBJ2-7, the V gene TRBV28, with D maybe TRBD2 (6 bases). Germline-derived CDR1 and CDR2 are MDHEN and SYDVKM. Trimming stripped 6 bases from V and 2 bases from J, with 14 bases between. The length of the CDR3 is 14 residues. CDR3 nucleotide sequence: TGTGCCAGCAGCCCAGGCCCGGGAGCCTACGAGCAGTACTTC. Protein: CASSPGPGAYEQYF.